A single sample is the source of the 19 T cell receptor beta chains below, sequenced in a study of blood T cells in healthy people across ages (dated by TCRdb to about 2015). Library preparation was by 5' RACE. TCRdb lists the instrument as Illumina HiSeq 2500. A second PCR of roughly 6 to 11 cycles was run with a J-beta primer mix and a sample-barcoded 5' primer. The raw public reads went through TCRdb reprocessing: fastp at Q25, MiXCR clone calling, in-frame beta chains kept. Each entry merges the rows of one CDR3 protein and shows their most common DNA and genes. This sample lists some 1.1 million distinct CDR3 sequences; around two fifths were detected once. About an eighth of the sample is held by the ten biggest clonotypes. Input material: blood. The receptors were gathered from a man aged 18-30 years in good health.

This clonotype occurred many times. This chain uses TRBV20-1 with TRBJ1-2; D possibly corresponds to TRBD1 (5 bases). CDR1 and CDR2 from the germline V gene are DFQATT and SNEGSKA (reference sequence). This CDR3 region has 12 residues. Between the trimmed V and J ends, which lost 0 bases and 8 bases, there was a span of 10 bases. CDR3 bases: TGCAGTGCTAGAGATTCTAGGGACGGCTACACCTTC. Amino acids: CSARDSRDGYTF.

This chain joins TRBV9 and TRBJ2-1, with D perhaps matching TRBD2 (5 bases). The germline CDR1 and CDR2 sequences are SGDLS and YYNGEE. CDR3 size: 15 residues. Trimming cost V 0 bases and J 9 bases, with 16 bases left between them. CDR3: CASSVVEGPHVEQFF. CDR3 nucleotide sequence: TGTGCCAGCAGCGTAGTAGAGGGCCCGCACGTTGAGCAGTTCTTC.

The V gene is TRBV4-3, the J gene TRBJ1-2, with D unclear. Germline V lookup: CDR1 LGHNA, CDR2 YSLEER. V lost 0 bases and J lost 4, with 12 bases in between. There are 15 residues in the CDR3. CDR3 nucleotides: TGCGCCAGCAGCCAAGAACTAGACCGGGTCTATGGCTACACCTTC. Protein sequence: CASSQELDRVYGYTF.

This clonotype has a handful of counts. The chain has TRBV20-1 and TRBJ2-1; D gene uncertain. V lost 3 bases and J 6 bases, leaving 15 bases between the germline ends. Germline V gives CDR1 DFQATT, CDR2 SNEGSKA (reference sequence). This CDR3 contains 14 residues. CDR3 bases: TGCAGTGCTAGCCACAGCTCGTATTCCAATGAGCAGTTCTTC. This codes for CSASHSSYSNEQFF.

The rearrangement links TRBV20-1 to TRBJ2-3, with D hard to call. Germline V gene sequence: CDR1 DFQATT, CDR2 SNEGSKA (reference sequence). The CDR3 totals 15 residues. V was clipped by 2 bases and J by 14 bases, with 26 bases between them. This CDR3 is CSARSPNESPEPTYF. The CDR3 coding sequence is TGCAGTGCTAGATCCCCGAACGAGTCCCCCGAACCGACGTATTTT.

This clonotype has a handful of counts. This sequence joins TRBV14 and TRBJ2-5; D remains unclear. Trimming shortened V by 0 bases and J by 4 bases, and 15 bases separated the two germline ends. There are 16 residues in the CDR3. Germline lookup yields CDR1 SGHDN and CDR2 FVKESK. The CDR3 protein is CASSQDLLGIGETQYF. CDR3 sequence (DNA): TGTGCCAGCAGCCAAGATCTGCTGGGAATCGGAGAGACCCAGTACTTC.

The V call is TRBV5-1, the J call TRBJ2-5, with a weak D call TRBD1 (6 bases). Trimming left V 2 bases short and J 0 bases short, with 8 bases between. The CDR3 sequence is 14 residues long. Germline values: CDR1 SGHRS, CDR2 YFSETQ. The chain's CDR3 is CASSLGTHQETQYF. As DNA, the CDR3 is TGCGCCAGCAGCTTAGGGACACACCAAGAGACCCAGTACTTC.

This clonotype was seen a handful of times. CDR3 sequence reads: CASRIGTANTEAFF. In DNA, the CDR3 is TGTGCCAGCAGGATAGGGACAGCTAACACTGAAGCTTTCTTT. The V call is TRBV25-1, the J call TRBJ1-1, with TRBD1 matching 7 bases. The CDR3 runs to 14 residues. CDR1 is MGHDK and CDR2 is SYGVNS in the germline V gene. V shed 6 bases, J shed 2 bases, and the junction held 6 bases outside the gene matches.

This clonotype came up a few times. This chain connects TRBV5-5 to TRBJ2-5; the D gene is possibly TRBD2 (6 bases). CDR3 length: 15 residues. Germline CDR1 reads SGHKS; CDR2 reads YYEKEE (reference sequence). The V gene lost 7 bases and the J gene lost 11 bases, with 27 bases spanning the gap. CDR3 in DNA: TGTGCCAGCCGGTCCAGGGCGGGGCCAATGGATGAGCAGTACTTC. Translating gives CASRSRAGPMDEQYF.

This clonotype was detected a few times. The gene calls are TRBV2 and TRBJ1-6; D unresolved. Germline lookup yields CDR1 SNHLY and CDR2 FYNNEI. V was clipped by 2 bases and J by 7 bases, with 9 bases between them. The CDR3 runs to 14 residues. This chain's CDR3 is CASSEIPRNSPLHF. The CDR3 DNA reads TGTGCCAGCAGTGAAATTCCGAGAAATTCACCCCTCCACTTT.

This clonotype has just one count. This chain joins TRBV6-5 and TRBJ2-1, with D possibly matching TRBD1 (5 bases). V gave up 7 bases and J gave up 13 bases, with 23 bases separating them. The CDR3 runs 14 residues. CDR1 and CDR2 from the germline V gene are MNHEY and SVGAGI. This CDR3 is CASNQGVFGETQFF. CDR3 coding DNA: TGTGCCAGCAATCAAGGGGTTTTCGGAGAGACCCAGTTCTTC.

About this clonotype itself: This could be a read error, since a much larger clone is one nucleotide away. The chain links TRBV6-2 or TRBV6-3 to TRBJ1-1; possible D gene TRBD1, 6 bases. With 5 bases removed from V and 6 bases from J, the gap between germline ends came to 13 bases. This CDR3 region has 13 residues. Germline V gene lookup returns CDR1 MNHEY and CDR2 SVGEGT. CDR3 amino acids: CASSRGTNAEAFF. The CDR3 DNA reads TGTGCCAGCAGTCGAGGGACAAACGCTGAAGCTTTCTTT.

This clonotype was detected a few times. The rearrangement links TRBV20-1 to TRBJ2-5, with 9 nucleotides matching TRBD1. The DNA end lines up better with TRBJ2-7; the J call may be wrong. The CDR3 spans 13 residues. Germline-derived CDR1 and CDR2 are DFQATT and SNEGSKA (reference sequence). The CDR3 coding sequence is TGCAGTGCTCTCATTGAGACAGGGGGCGAGCAGTACTTC. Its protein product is CSALIETGGEQYF.

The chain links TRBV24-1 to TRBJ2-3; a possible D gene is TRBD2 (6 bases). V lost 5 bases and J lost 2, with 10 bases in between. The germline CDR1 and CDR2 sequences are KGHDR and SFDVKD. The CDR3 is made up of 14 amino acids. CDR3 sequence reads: CATSGRGSTDTQYF. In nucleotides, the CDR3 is TGTGCCACCAGTGGGCGGGGATCCACAGATACGCAGTATTTT.

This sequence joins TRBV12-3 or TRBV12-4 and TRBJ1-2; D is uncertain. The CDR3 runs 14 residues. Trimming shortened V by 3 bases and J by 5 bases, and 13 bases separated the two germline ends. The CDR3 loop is CASSLAGFGYGYTF. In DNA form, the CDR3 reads TGTGCCAGCAGTTTGGCAGGTTTTGGGTATGGCTACACCTTC.

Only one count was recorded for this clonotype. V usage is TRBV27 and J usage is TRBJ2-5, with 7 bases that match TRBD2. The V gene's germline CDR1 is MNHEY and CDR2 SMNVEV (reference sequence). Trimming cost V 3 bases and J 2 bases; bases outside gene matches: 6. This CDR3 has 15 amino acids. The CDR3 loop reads CASSLSGTPQETQYF. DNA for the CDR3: TGTGCCAGCAGTTTGAGCGGGACCCCACAAGAGACCCAGTACTTC.

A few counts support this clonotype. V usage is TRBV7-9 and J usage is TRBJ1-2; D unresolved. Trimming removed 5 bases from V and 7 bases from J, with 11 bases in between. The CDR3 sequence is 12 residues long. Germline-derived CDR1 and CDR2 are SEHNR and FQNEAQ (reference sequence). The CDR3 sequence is CASSLESFGYTF. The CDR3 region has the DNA TGTGCCAGCAGCCTCGAATCTTTTGGCTACACCTTC.

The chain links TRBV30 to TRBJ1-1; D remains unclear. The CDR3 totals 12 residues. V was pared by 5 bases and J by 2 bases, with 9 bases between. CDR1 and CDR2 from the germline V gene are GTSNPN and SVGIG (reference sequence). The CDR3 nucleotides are TGTGCCTGGGCACTGAGAAACACTGAAGCTTTCTTT. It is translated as CAWALRNTEAFF. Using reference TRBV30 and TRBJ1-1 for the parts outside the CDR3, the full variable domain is SQTIHQWPATLVQPVGSPLSLECTVEGTSNPNLYWYRQAAGRGLQLLFYSVGIGQISSEVPQNLSASRPQDRQFILSSKKLLLSDSGFYLCAWALRNTEAFFGQGTRLTVV.

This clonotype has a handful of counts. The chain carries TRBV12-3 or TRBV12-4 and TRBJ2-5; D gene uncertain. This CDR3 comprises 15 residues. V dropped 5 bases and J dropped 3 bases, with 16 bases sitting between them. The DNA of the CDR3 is TGTGCCAGCAGTCCCTCGACTGAACGGGAAGAGACCCAGTACTTC. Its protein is CASSPSTEREETQYF.